The entry below describes one T cell receptor beta chain. This clone's antigen is unknown. No much larger clone exists at a distance of one base, and base qualities are not known. The germline V gene (reference sequence) supplies CDR1 MNHEY and CDR2 SMNVEV. Clipping removes 3 bases from V and 8 bases from J, with 5 as the unmatched junction base count. The CDR3 goes from the cysteine to the phenylalanine over 13 residues. Of all the DNA, just the CDR3 is kept, 39 bases in frame from base 1. This record comes from a study of cytomegalovirus exposure and HLA in healthy donors (dated by TCRdb to about 2017). Regarding the research as a whole: According to an earlier analysis of a few hundred of the donors, about 179 million T cells yielded 117 million unique TCR beta sequences and roughly 280 Gb of sequence data. An early release that covered several hundred HLA-typed donors contained 300 to 350 gigabases of sequencing data and 80 million or so unique TCR sequences. Of the 300 to 500 genotyped donors, 81% were placed in the genetic ancestry cluster associated with self-reported Caucasian donors. The study aimed to test whether signatures of past pathogen exposure could be identified by cataloging public T cell receptors. The study profiled the T cell repertoires of under 850 subjects by immunosequencing and related them to cytomegalovirus serostatus. Along with the roughly 670-subject first cohort, a separate validation cohort of over a hundred different subjects was used. To predict cytomegalovirus infection status, the study brought together high-throughput TCR immunosequencing, statistical association of individual TCRs with disease status, and machine learning. A later analysis re-examined previously published TCR beta repertoires from several hundred donors and added high-resolution HLA genotyping to investigate patterns of TCR occurrence. Rather than drawing on any new phenotypic data, the later analysis identified candidate immune exposures from TCR beta sequences and the way those sequences occurred across donors. In an earlier analysis of roughly 580 of the donors, high-throughput TCR beta sequencing was used to judge whether each TCR beta V gene segment behaved as functional or pseudogenic. Alongside the repertoire data, information on donor age, sex, ethnicity and CMV serostatus was compiled. In a later genetic analysis, genome-wide SNP genotypes for about three fifths of the roughly 670 donors were used, and that subset was treated as a discovery cohort. All discovery cohort repertoires had been generated on a single sequencing platform. Class I and class II HLA loci were covered by the typing at four-digit resolution. The number of typed donors differed by locus: about 629-630 for A, B, C, DRB1 and DQB1; 500 to 550 for DQA1; approximately 600 for DPA1; and 400 to 480 for DPB1. Because of strong linkage in the cohort, roughly five DR-DQ haplotypes were treated as single units for association and clustering. On average, roughly 250,000 unique TCR beta nucleotide sequences were sequenced per donor among about 400 genotyped donors of the cohort, with about 17% of those sequences being non-productive. The study at large found these results: While some public TCRs were present in many individuals, most TCR sequences turned up only very rarely across donors. When HLA alleles, especially DR and DQ, strongly co-occurred, attributing TCR associations to individual alleles was difficult. In both the original and validation cohorts, the classifier was reported to diagnose cytomegalovirus status with high specificity and sensitivity. Some IMGT-functional V segments, including TRBV6-2 and TRBV6-3, could not be distinguished by the 87-base-pair reads and were therefore excluded. A later analysis found that TCR association rates varied across HLA loci, with DRB1 alleles showing the most associated TCRs and HLA-C alleles the fewest. A cluster of highly shared sequence variants was judged likely to represent a technical artifact of the sequencing pipeline. The study gave a list of under 200 TCR beta chains associated with cytomegalovirus. In a later genetic analysis, a missense DCLRE1C variant was associated with V-gene and J-gene trimming of TCR beta chains, and the association was replicated in an independent cohort. Linkage disequilibrium might explain the correlated functional status among segregating V segments, but an unknown experimental factor could not be excluded. A later analysis found that most CMV-associated TCR beta chains appeared HLA-restricted, with HLA associations seemingly driven largely by CMV exposure. A further reported finding was that TCR beta sequences accurately predicted the HLA-A and HLA-B alleles for most subjects in the first cohort. In an earlier analysis of more than 450 of the donors, most TCR beta V segments were observed in productive rearrangements about 87% or about 30% of the time, broadly matching IMGT annotations. Immune exposure information for the cohort was limited to CMV serostatus. Sequencing depth was assumed to be roughly uniform across donors in the presence/absence analyses, though that assumption may not hold. Because HLA typing was missing for some donors at each locus, association tests included only the typed subset. Because counts were too low, about 15 rarely observed V segments, including chromosome 9 orphons, were left out of the earlier analysis of a few hundred of the donors. According to a later analysis, parvovirus B19, influenza, CMV and Epstein-Barr virus appeared linked to several top co-occurrence clusters. In this cohort, only TCR beta chains were sequenced, and detectable features were limited by the absence of alpha or paired-chain data. A later genetic analysis reported fewer N-insertions in productive TCRs among donors in an Asian-associated ancestry cluster than the approximately 670-donor mean. Compared with equally common non-associated chains, HLA-associated TCR beta chains in a later analysis were more clonally expanded and had lower generation probabilities. The authors suggested that the approach could potentially be extended to other disease states and immunological phenotypes. In vitro tests confirmed that a few of the cytomegalovirus-associated TCR beta chains recognize cytomegalovirus antigens. In a later analysis, some 18,000 TCR beta sequences were associated with specific HLA alleles at a false discovery rate of 0.05.

The library came from the immunoSEQ multiplex PCR assay. For the multiplex PCR, a mixture combining 60 forward primers for TCR Vbeta segments and 13 reverse primers for TCR Jbeta segments was used. The CDR3 region of rearranged TCR beta genes was amplified from genomic DNA by a multiplex PCR assay. The amplified TCR beta libraries were sequenced on the Illumina HiSeq System as 87-base-pair reads. The authors' analysis ran thus. Across the 670 or so repertoires, a later analysis counted around 80 million unique TCR beta chains, 9.5 million to 13 million of which were shared by at least two donors. Raw reads were error-corrected and collapsed into unique sequences by a nearest-neighbor algorithm in which closely related sequences were merged to remove PCR and sequencing errors. CDR3 sequences were aligned to IMGT reference sequences to assign V, D and J gene segments. For a sequence to be retained, a match of at least six nucleotides to both a V gene segment and a J gene segment was required. Rearrangements were called productive when the CDR3 lacked stop codons and stayed in frame with V and J; all others were non-productive. CDR3 was defined by IMGT convention, running from the second conserved V-encoded cysteine to the conserved J-encoded phenylalanine. In an earlier analysis of around 570 of the donors, sequences lacking an unambiguous match to a single V gene segment were excluded. In an earlier analysis of 450 to 700 of the donors, V segments were called functional above 56.7% productive rearrangements and were called segregating when the between-donor standard deviation exceeded 5%. To diagnose cytomegalovirus status from the catalog of TCR beta chain sequences, a statistical classification framework was built. In a later analysis, TCR nucleotide sequences were compared against IMGT/GENE-DB human TR gene sequences so that V and J genes could be assigned. A later analysis assigned CDR3 sequences and most-parsimonious VDJ recombination scenarios with the TCRdist pipeline. A later analysis defined each TCR beta chain by its CDR3 amino acid sequence plus V-gene family, and excluded reads lacking a unique V-gene family. In a later analysis, 450 to 600 highly shared, low-generation-probability nucleotide sequences were removed to address suspected cross-contamination and a sequencing artifact. For each public chain, a later analysis derived a clonal expansion index from normalized ranks of inferred template counts within each repertoire. A later analysis computed generation probabilities with a VDJ recombination model fitted to out-of-frame rearrangements, and checked the results against IGoR. A later analysis scored TCR-TCR, TCR-HLA and TCR-CMV co-occurrence with hypergeometric tests, applying a repertoire-size bias correction to TCR pairs. To estimate false discovery rates, a later analysis permuted the HLA or CMV assignments 20 times. In a later analysis, co-occurring TCRs were grouped with DBSCAN, and TCRdist sequence similarity was added when clustering was performed within HLA-allele-positive subsets. Repertoires with fewer than 30,000 or more than 120,000 public chains, plus five repertoires with anomalous nucleotide sharing, were excluded from co-occurrence clustering. TCRdb holds this immuneACCESS table with in-frame rearrangements only. Some clones are missing; in checked studies, unresolved V genes explain under half, and the rest has no known cause. Clonal size and the V and J genes are those of that table, whereas D and trimming came from the DNA. The sample table holds tens of thousands of clones, of which around 80% were seen once. Of the sample, roughly 2.5% is held by the ten largest clones.

The cohort consisted of 670 or so healthy bone marrow donors. At the time of sampling, every cohort member was nominally healthy, though immune exposures that went unrecorded were likely present. The donor was CMV seronegative and belonged to the group of 352 seronegative cohort members. Each donor provided a peripheral blood sample, and peripheral blood mononuclear cells were used for TCR beta sequencing. Genomic DNA was extracted from the blood cell samples with the Qiagen DNeasy Blood Extraction Kit. Sequencing was carried out using PBMCs. The chain was built from TRBV27 and TRBJ1-1; TRBD1 fits 8 bases in the junction. This clonotype was obtained from a man between 25 and 39 years old in good health and CMV-seronegative. The nucleotide sequence reads as follows: TGTGCCAGCAGTTTCAAGGACAGGGTCGAAGCTTTCTTT. It encodes CASSFKDRVEAFF.